One sample yielded the 22 T cell receptor beta chains listed below, sequenced in a study of T cell responses to AZD1222 COVID-19 vaccine. Sequencing was performed with immunoSEQ multiplex PCR; in TCRdb, only in-frame clones are kept and a portion is missing. The table records fewer than 30,000 clones, approximately 90% of them present only once. This specimen was peripheral blood, taken 28 days after the second AZD1222 dose. The source of these receptors is an adult who received the AZD1222 COVID-19 vaccine.

This chain links TRBV18 with TRBJ2-7; D may be TRBD1 (6 bases). The CDR3 covers 15 residues. Trimming shortened V by 2 bases and J by 0 bases, and 11 bases separated the two germline ends. CDR1 is KGHSH and CDR2 is LQKENI in the germline V gene. CDR3 DNA: TGTGCCAGCTCACCAGGACAGATAAACTCCTACGAGCAGTACTTC. Residues: CASSPGQINSYEQYF.

This clone appeared a few times. The gene calls are TRBV5-1 and TRBJ2-5, with unresolved D. The V gene's germline CDR1 is SGHRS and CDR2 YFSETQ. V lost 4 bases to trimming and J lost 1 base, with 8 bases between them. There are 13 residues in the CDR3. The CDR3 DNA reads as TGCGCCAGCAGCGTGGGGTTCCAAGAGACCCAGTACTTC. Protein product: CASSVGFQETQYF.

The chain is built from TRBV13 and TRBJ2-7; 13 positions agree with TRBD2. This CDR3 is built from 16 residues. Looked up from germline, CDR1 is PRHDT and CDR2 is FYEKMQ (reference sequence). The trim removed 5 bases at V and 4 bases at J, leaving 8 bases unmatched. CDR3 amino acids: CASSLWTSGSRYEQYF. The CDR3 DNA follows: TGTGCCAGCAGCCTTTGGACTAGCGGGAGTAGGTACGAGCAGTACTTC. Combining the CDR3 with reference TRBV13 and TRBJ2-7 gives the whole variable domain AAGVIQSPRHLIKEKRETATLKCYPIPRHDTVYWYQQGPGQDPQFLISFYEKMQSDKGSIPDRFSAQQFSDYHSELNMSSLELGDSALYFCASSLWTSGSRYEQYFGPGTRLTVT.

This clone was observed a single time. The CDR3 DNA reads as TGTGCCAGCAGCTTGGCGTGGGATCCCTCCTACGAGCAGTACTTC. Its translation: CASSLAWDPSYEQYF. The chain carries TRBV5-8 and TRBJ2-7, with unresolved D. This CDR3 comprises 15 residues. The V and J ends lost 0 bases and 0 bases respectively, with 10 bases between them. Germline CDR1 reads SGHTS; CDR2 reads YDEGEE. The full variable domain, in which reference TRBV5-8 and TRBJ2-7 provide the parts outside the CDR3, is EAGVTQSPTHLIKTRGQQATLRCSPISGHTSVYWYQQALGLGLQFLLWYDEGEERNRGNFPPRFSGRQFPNYSSELNVNALELEDSALYLCASSLAWDPSYEQYFGPGTRLTVT.

This clone was detected only once. J is TRBJ2-7 and V is TRBV19; no clear D. V shed 6 bases and J shed 2 bases, with 11 bases lying between them. The germline CDR1 and CDR2 sequences are LNHDA and SQIVND (reference sequence). The CDR3 runs 13 residues. The CDR3 DNA follows: TGTGCCAGTAGACCAGGCACCACCTACGAGCAGTACTTC. Translation: CASRPGTTYEQYF. Combining the CDR3 with reference TRBV19 and TRBJ2-7 gives the whole variable domain DGGITQSPKYLFRKEGQNVTLSCEQNLNHDAMYWYRQDPGQGLRLIYYSQIVNDFQKGDIAEGYSVSREKKESFPLTVTSAQKNPTAFYLCASRPGTTYEQYFGPGTRLTVT.

The chain is built from TRBV2 and TRBJ1-5, with D perhaps TRBD1 (5 bases). Germline V lookup: CDR1 SNHLY, CDR2 FYNNEI. The CDR3 length is 14 residues. Trimming cost V 2 bases and J 5 bases, with 10 bases left between them. Here the CDR3 reads CASSESVRDQPQHF. CDR3 bases: TGTGCCAGCAGTGAATCGGTCAGGGATCAGCCCCAGCATTTT.

The gene calls are TRBV5-4 and TRBJ1-2; D uncertain. From germline, CDR1 is SGHNT and CDR2 YYREEE (reference sequence). The CDR3 sequence is 16 residues long. Trimming pared 1 base from V and 8 bases from J, leaving 21 bases between. CDR3 sequence: CASSLYTATLPGGYTF. The DNA for the CDR3 is TGTGCCAGCAGCTTGTATACCGCCACTCTCCCTGGGGGCTACACCTTC.

The rearrangement uses TRBV18 and TRBJ1-3, with D maybe TRBD1 (5 bases). The CDR3 covers 15 residues. Trimming removed 3 bases from V and 1 base from J, with 10 bases in between. Germline V lookup: CDR1 KGHSH, CDR2 LQKENI. The CDR3 nucleotides are TGTGCCAGCTCACCGACAGACTTTTCTGGAAACACCATATATTTT. It encodes CASSPTDFSGNTIYF.

This chain links TRBV19 with TRBJ1-6; 9 nucleotides align to TRBD1. Trimming removed 6 bases from V and 5 bases from J; junction bases left unmatched: 8. The V gene's germline CDR1 is LNHDA and CDR2 SQIVND (reference sequence). The CDR3 runs 16 residues. This CDR3 reads CASRPGQGTNNSPLHF. CDR3 nucleotide sequence: TGTGCCAGTAGGCCGGGACAGGGTACGAATAATTCACCCCTCCACTTT.

V usage is TRBV24-1 and J usage is TRBJ2-2, with D uncertain. This CDR3 has 14 amino acids. V lost 5 bases to trimming and J lost 5 bases, with 11 bases between them. CDR1 is KGHDR and CDR2 is SFDVKD in the germline V gene. The CDR3 nucleotides are TGTGCCACCAGTGTTACACACGGGACCGGGGAGCTGTTTTTT. Translating it yields CATSVTHGTGELFF.

V gene TRBV10-3 combines with J gene TRBJ2-1; 12 nucleotides agree with TRBD2. J lost 7 bases, V lost 2 bases, and 9 bases had no gene match. In germline, CDR1 is ENHRY, CDR2 SYGVKD. The CDR3 extends over 17 amino acids. The CDR3 DNA reads as TGTGCCATCAGTGAGGGAAGTGGACTAGCGGGATTAAATGAGCAGTTCTTC. It yields the protein CAISEGSGLAGLNEQFF.

The chain uses TRBV4-1 and TRBJ2-2; no definite D call. This CDR3 has 16 amino acids. The V gene lost 3 bases and the J gene lost 5 bases, with 16 bases spanning the gap. CDR1 and CDR2 from the germline V gene are MGHRA and YSYEKL. Here the CDR3 DNA reads TGCGCCAGCAGCCACCCAGCCCGGACGCCTACCGGGGAGCTGTTTTTT. Protein: CASSHPARTPTGELFF.

CDR3 protein: CASSLTVNQPQHF. In DNA form, the CDR3 reads TGTGCCAGCAGTTTAACGGTCAATCAGCCCCAGCATTTT. The chain combines TRBV12-3 or TRBV12-4 with TRBJ1-5; unclear D gene. CDR3 size: 13 residues. The V end lost 2 bases, the J end lost 3 bases, and 5 bases lay between the germline ends.

The CDR3 protein is CASSAGQGGYGYTF. CDR3 nucleotide sequence: TGTGCCAGCAGTGCGGGACAGGGAGGATATGGCTACACCTTC. This sequence joins TRBV27 and TRBJ1-2, with TRBD1 matching 9 bases. From germline, CDR1 is MNHEY and CDR2 SMNVEV (reference sequence). V lost 5 bases to trimming and J lost 5 bases; unmatched junction nucleotides: 6. This CDR3 comprises 14 residues.

The V call is TRBV19, the J call TRBJ1-6; no definite D call. Trimming removed 3 bases from V and 7 bases from J, with 16 bases in between. Per the germline V gene, CDR1 is LNHDA and CDR2 is SQIVND (reference sequence). This CDR3 is built from 16 residues. CDR3: CASSIPNRAGNSPLHF. DNA of the CDR3: TGTGCCAGTAGTATCCCCAACCGGGCGGGGAATTCACCCCTCCACTTT.

This clone was detected a few times. The rearrangement joins TRBV9 to TRBJ2-7, with 8 positions matching TRBD2. Germline CDR1 reads SGDLS; CDR2 reads YYNGEE. After removal of 2 bases from V and 6 bases from J, the junction contained 7 bases not matched to a gene. The CDR3 is 14 amino acids. The CDR3 is CASSVGLGFLEQYF. CDR3 nucleotides: TGTGCCAGCAGCGTGGGACTAGGTTTTCTCGAGCAGTACTTC.

This clone was seen only once. The chain couples TRBV5-4 to TRBJ2-3, with D perhaps matching TRBD2 (7 bases). The CDR3 runs to 18 residues. CDR1 is SGHNT, CDR2 YYREEE, per germline (reference sequence). The V end was cut by 4 bases, the J end by 3 bases, with 24 bases between. The CDR3 region is CASSDLPTGLGGTDTQYF. CDR3 sequence (DNA): TGTGCCAGCAGCGATCTTCCGACTGGACTAGGGGGAACAGATACGCAGTATTTT.

This clone was seen only once. This chain links TRBV18 with TRBJ1-4; D uncertain. The germline CDR1 and CDR2 sequences are KGHSH and LQKENI. Trimming pared 3 bases from V and 8 bases from J, leaving 4 bases between. This CDR3 spans 11 amino acids. The CDR3 sequence is CASSPAEKLFF. Here the CDR3 DNA reads TGTGCCAGCTCACCTGCGGAAAAACTGTTTTTT.

This clone was seen once. This chain links TRBV3-1 (or the pseudogene TRBV3-2) with TRBJ2-1, with D unresolved. The CDR3 consists of 16 residues. Germline CDR1 LGHDT, CDR2 YNNKEL (reference sequence). Trimming cost V 1 base and J 2 bases, with 12 bases left between them. The CDR3 nucleotides are TGTGCCAGCAGCCAAGGTGGTGGGCCCCCCTACAATGAGCAGTTCTTC. Translating it yields CASSQGGGPPYNEQFF.

The chain combines TRBV11-3 with TRBJ2-1; D gene unclear. The V and J ends lost 4 bases and 4 bases respectively, with 17 bases between them. Per the germline V gene, CDR1 is SGHNT and CDR2 is YENEEA. The CDR3 is 16 residues long. In DNA, the CDR3 is TGTGCCAGCAGCTACGGGCGAGCGACCGAATACAATGAGCAGTTCTTC. The encoded protein is CASSYGRATEYNEQFF.

The V and J genes are TRBV6-4 and TRBJ1-6; no clear D. The CDR3 totals 14 residues. Trimming pared 6 bases from V and 9 bases from J, leaving 15 bases between. Germline loops: CDR1 MRHNA, CDR2 SNTAGT. The CDR3 DNA sequence: TGTGCCAGCAGCCTTACAGTGTCGGGTTCACCCCTCCACTTT. Encoded protein: CASSLTVSGSPLHF.

The rearrangement links TRBV27 to TRBJ2-7; D is possibly TRBD1 (6 bases). The V end was cut by 4 bases, the J end by 12 bases, with 19 bases between. This CDR3 is 13 amino acids long. Germline V gene data show CDR1 as MNHEY and CDR2 as SMNVEV (reference sequence). This CDR3 is CASSYNRDLSPYF. The CDR3 nucleotides read TGTGCCAGCAGTTACAACAGGGATTTAAGCCCGTACTTC.